This entry lists 32 T cell receptor beta chains sequenced from one sample in a study of neurological immune-mediated disorders. TCRdb re-called the 5' RACE reads with MiXCR, one entry per CDR3 protein. The repertoire holds 50,000 to 75,000 distinct CDR3 sequences, with 9.5% to 15% as singletons. Material: PBMCs. The receptors derive from a woman in her sixties with HTLV-1-associated myelopathy (HAM/TSP).

About this clonotype itself: No DNA is shown, since the ends of the CDR3 on it are uncertain; the CDR3 is the one TCRdb lists. This CDR3 is CASSFYICSASLPGADTQYF. The chain is built from TRBV5-1 and TRBJ2-3; the table names TRBD2, a call not compared with the DNA. Looked up from germline, CDR1 is SGHRS and CDR2 is YFSETQ. A total of 20 residues make up the CDR3, ends included.

This clonotype was picked up many times. V and J are TRBV15 and TRBJ1-5; a possible D gene is TRBD1 (5 bases). Trimming removed 2 bases at V and 6 bases at J, with 11 bases between. The V gene's germline CDR1 is LNHNV and CDR2 YYDKDF (reference sequence). CDR3 size: 14 residues. For the CDR3, the DNA is TGTGCCACCAGCAGAATGGAGGGGCCTCAGCCCCAGCATTTT. This sequence encodes CATSRMEGPQPQHF.

Ten or more counts support this clonotype. The V gene is TRBV7-8, the J gene TRBJ1-5; D is undetermined. The CDR3 is made up of 13 amino acids. Trimming removed 5 bases from V and 0 bases from J, with 5 bases in between. In germline, CDR1 is SGHVS, CDR2 FQNEAQ. Written as DNA, the CDR3 is TGTGCCAGCAGCCTCAATAGCAATCAGCCCCAGCATTTT. It yields the protein CASSLNSNQPQHF. Full variable domain (rest looked up from reference TRBV7-8 and TRBJ1-5): GAGVSQSPRYKVAKRGQDVALRCDPISGHVSLFWYQQALGQGPEFLTYFQNEAQLDKSGLPSDRFFAERPEGSVSTLKIQRTQQEDSAVYLCASSLNSNQPQHFGDGTRLSIL.

There are many counts of this clonotype. This chain connects TRBV10-3 to TRBJ1-5; D gene unclear. V was pared by 2 bases and J by 1 base, with 6 bases between. This CDR3 spans 14 amino acids. Germline V gene lookup returns CDR1 ENHRY and CDR2 SYGVKD. This CDR3 reads CAISETKSNQPQHF. CDR3 coding DNA: TGTGCCATCAGTGAGACCAAAAGCAATCAGCCCCAGCATTTT.

This clonotype came up a few times. CDR3 amino acids: CSPRGQGKGEGVTEAFF. CDR3 in DNA: TGCAGTCCCAGGGGACAGGGGAAGGGTGAGGGAGTCACTGAAGCTTTCTTT. The rearrangement links TRBV20-1 to TRBJ1-1; 10 bases are shared with TRBD1. The CDR3 is 17 residues long. V was pared by 8 bases and J by 4 bases, with 19 bases of the junction left unmatched. CDR1 is DFQATT and CDR2 is SNEGSKA in the germline V gene (reference sequence).

This clonotype was observed many times. The chain couples TRBV20-1 to TRBJ2-7; D unclear. Trimming shortened V by 0 bases and J by 9 bases, and 12 bases separated the two germline ends. The germline V gene encodes CDR1 DFQATT and CDR2 SNEGSKA (reference sequence). This CDR3 has 12 amino acids. In DNA form, the CDR3 reads TGCAGTGCTAGAGATCTGGCGTCAGGGCAGTACTTC. It is translated as CSARDLASGQYF.

This clonotype was observed many times. The rearrangement joins TRBV7-9 to TRBJ2-3; D is ambiguous. Germline CDR1 is SEHNR and CDR2 is FQNEAQ (reference sequence). The ends were cut back, 5 bases at V and 3 bases at J, with 3 bases in the middle. CDR3 size: 11 residues. This CDR3 reads CASSMTDTQYF. The CDR3 region has the DNA TGTGCCAGCAGCATGACAGATACGCAGTATTTT.

This clonotype has at least ten counts. This rearrangement joins TRBV5-1 to TRBJ1-1, with 8 bases lining up with TRBD1. V lost 4 bases, J lost 1 base, and 12 bases stayed unmatched. There are 17 residues in the CDR3. The germline V gene encodes CDR1 SGHRS and CDR2 YFSETQ. This CDR3 reads CASSTRQGTVQNTEAFF. The CDR3 DNA is TGCGCCAGCAGCACACGACAGGGGACTGTACAGAACACTGAAGCTTTCTTT. Based on the CDR3 plus reference TRBV5-1 and TRBJ1-1, the full variable domain is KAGVTQTPRYLIKTRGQQVTLSCSPISGHRSVSWYQQTPGQGLQFLFEYFSETQRNKGNFPGRFSGRQFSNSRSEMNVSTLELGDSALYLCASSTRQGTVQNTEAFFGQGTRLTVV.

Many counts were recorded for this clonotype. This rearrangement joins TRBV27 to TRBJ2-7; D is ambiguous. CDR3 length: 14 residues. Germline V gene data show CDR1 as MNHEY and CDR2 as SMNVEV (reference sequence). Trimming cost V 0 bases and J 4 bases, with 10 bases left between them. The CDR3 sequence is CASSLSPPPYEQYF. CDR3 coding DNA: TGTGCCAGCAGTTTATCCCCCCCGCCGTACGAGCAGTACTTC.

This clonotype was recorded at least ten times. The chain has TRBV9 and TRBJ2-2; D is undetermined. V gave up 2 bases and J gave up 1 base, with 9 bases separating them. Germline loops: CDR1 SGDLS, CDR2 YYNGEE. This CDR3 comprises 15 residues. CDR3 DNA: TGTGCCAGCAGCGTGGACGTCCTGAACACCGGGGAGCTGTTTTTT. This gives the protein CASSVDVLNTGELFF.

This clonotype occurred many times. The chain uses TRBV25-1 and TRBJ1-1; D is unclear. CDR1 and CDR2 from the germline V gene are MGHDK and SYGVNS. The CDR3 length is 13 residues. The germline V and J ends were trimmed by 3 bases and 11 bases, with 16 bases remaining between them. CDR3 sequence reads: CASSELSSAGAFF. CDR3 bases: TGTGCCAGCAGTGAGCTTTCATCAGCGGGGGCTTTCTTT. Based on the CDR3 plus reference TRBV25-1 and TRBJ1-1, the full variable domain is EADIYQTPRYLVIGTGKKITLECSQTMGHDKMYWYQQDPGMELHLIHYSYGVNSTEKGDLSSESTVSRIRTEHFPLTLESARPSHTSQYLCASSELSSAGAFFGQGTRLTVV.

This clonotype was seen repeatedly, ten times or more. The chain uses TRBV6-6 and TRBJ2-7; D perhaps matches TRBD1 (5 bases). Trimming pared 9 bases from V and 4 bases from J, leaving 16 bases between. The CDR3 totals 13 residues. Germline-derived CDR1 and CDR2 are MNHNY and SVGAGI (reference sequence). CDR3 loop: CASTGASSYEQYF. The DNA of the CDR3 is TGTGCCAGTACAGGCGCCTCTTCGTACGAGCAGTACTTC.

This clonotype has at least ten counts. The CDR3 region is CSAGIAGAPYEQYF. Written as DNA, the CDR3 is TGCAGTGCTGGTATAGCGGGAGCCCCCTACGAGCAGTACTTC. The V call is TRBV20-1, the J call TRBJ2-7; 9 nucleotides align to TRBD2. CDR3 length: 14 residues. The germline gives CDR1 DFQATT, CDR2 SNEGSKA (reference sequence). Trimming removed 5 bases from V and 2 bases from J; junction bases left unmatched: 7.

A single count supports this clonotype. This clone may be a read error of a much larger clone one base away. The J gene is TRBJ2-7, the V gene TRBV28; either TRBD1 or TRBD2 may supply D (6 bases each). The CDR3 has 14 residues. The germline CDR1 and CDR2 sequences are MDHEN and SYDVKM. The CDR3 sequence is CVSQRGANSYEQYF. CDR3 bases: TGTGTCAGCCAAAGGGGGGCTAACTCCTACGAGCAGTACTTC.

This clonotype was counted at least ten times. The J gene is TRBJ1-2, the V gene TRBV5-1; no reliable D call. From germline, CDR1 is SGHRS and CDR2 YFSETQ. Trimming removed 0 bases from V and 6 bases from J, with 12 bases in between. The CDR3 sequence is 14 residues long. The CDR3 DNA reads TGCGCCAGCAGCTTGGCCGCAGGAAACAATGGCTACACCTTC. Translating it yields CASSLAAGNNGYTF.

This clonotype was seen many times. The CDR3: CASRTSGTYEQYF. The CDR3 nucleotides are TGTGCCAGCAGGACTAGCGGGACCTACGAGCAGTACTTC. This chain joins TRBV25-1 and TRBJ2-7; 11 bases map to TRBD2. Germline V lookup: CDR1 MGHDK, CDR2 SYGVNS. The ends lost 6 bases at V and 2 bases at J; junction bases unmatched: 0. The CDR3 extends over 13 amino acids.

This clonotype has at least ten counts. The CDR3 loop is CASSLLWGNNSPLHF. The CDR3 DNA follows: TGTGCCAGCAGTTTATTATGGGGGAATAATTCACCCCTCCACTTT. This chain uses TRBV12-3 or TRBV12-4 with TRBJ1-6, with D maybe TRBD1 (5 bases). The V gene lost 2 bases and the J gene lost 5 bases, with 10 bases spanning the gap. The length of the CDR3 is 15 residues.

Many counts were recorded for this clonotype. This rearrangement joins TRBV28 to TRBJ2-1; 11 bases fit TRBD2. The CDR3 sequence is 15 residues long. J was trimmed by 4 bases and V by 5 bases; bases with no gene match: 4. CDR1 and CDR2 (germline): MDHEN, SYDVKM. CDR3 sequence reads: CASSHRTSGYNEQFF. In nucleotides, the CDR3 is TGTGCCAGCAGTCACCGGACTAGCGGGTACAATGAGCAGTTCTTC.

This clonotype has a count of ten or more. The chain couples TRBV6-5 to TRBJ2-2, with a weak D call TRBD1 (6 bases). The CDR3 consists of 15 residues. Germline CDR1 reads MNHEY; CDR2 reads SVGAGI. V was shortened by 1 base and J by 9 bases, with 15 bases between the two germline ends. CDR3 sequence: CASSYLYRERRELFF. The CDR3 DNA follows: TGTGCCAGCAGTTACTTGTACAGGGAGAGGAGGGAGCTGTTTTTT.

The table lists this clonotype with a few counts. The chain couples TRBV10-3 to TRBJ2-7, with 14 bases fitting TRBD2. The CDR3 has 15 residues. V gave up 7 bases and J gave up 4 bases; unmatched junction bases: 6. Per the germline V gene, CDR1 is ENHRY and CDR2 is SYGVKD. CDR3 DNA: TGTGCCATCAAGGGACTAGCGGGAGTATCTTACGAGCAGTACTTC. Its translation is CAIKGLAGVSYEQYF.

This clonotype appeared many times. This chain connects TRBV6-5 to TRBJ2-3; 7 bases match TRBD2. Germline V gene sequence: CDR1 MNHEY, CDR2 SVGAGI. Trimming cost V 6 bases and J 0 bases; bases outside gene matches: 18. The CDR3 consists of 19 residues. As DNA, the CDR3 is TGTGCCAGCAGCAAACCTACTAGCGACCTAACTTTTAGCACAGATACGCAGTATTTT. Amino acids: CASSKPTSDLTFSTDTQYF.

This clonotype was detected ten times or more. The chain carries TRBV10-3 and TRBJ2-6; D is unclear. CDR3 length equals 15 residues. Germline assignment: CDR1 ENHRY and CDR2 SYGVKD. Trimming took off 6 bases at V and 0 bases at J, with 9 bases between the two ends. The CDR3 here is CAIRGSLSGANVLTF. The CDR3 DNA reads as TGTGCCATCAGGGGAAGCCTCTCTGGGGCCAACGTCCTGACTTTC.

Notes on this clonotype: This clone may be a read error of a much larger clone one base away. V gene TRBV29-1 combines with J gene TRBJ2-5; 12 nucleotides align to TRBD1. Unmatched junction bases numbered 10, after V lost 3 bases and J lost 8 bases. CDR1 is SQVTM, CDR2 ANQGSEA, per germline. The CDR3 is 15 residues long. This CDR3 reads CSVDFGTGGRDTQYF. CDR3 DNA: TGCAGCGTTGATTTTGGGACAGGGGGCCGGGATACCCAGTACTTC. The full variable domain, with the rest looked up from reference TRBV29-1 and TRBJ2-5, is SAVISQKPSRDICQRGTSLTIQCQVDSQVTMMFWYRQQPGQSLTLIATANQGSEATYESGFVIDKFPISRPNLTFSTLTVSNMSPEDSSIYLCSVDFGTGGRDTQYFGPGTRLLVL.

Ten or more counts support this clonotype. The chain employs TRBV12-3 or TRBV12-4 and TRBJ2-1, with D uncertain. The CDR3 is 12 amino acids. V was shortened by 6 bases and J by 5 bases, with 8 bases between the two germline ends. CDR3 loop: CASRPVDNEQFF. The CDR3 DNA follows: TGTGCCAGCAGGCCGGTTGACAATGAGCAGTTCTTC.

This clonotype was seen many times. This sequence joins TRBV20-1 and TRBJ1-2, with no clear D. Germline values: CDR1 DFQATT, CDR2 SNEGSKA (reference sequence). The CDR3 sequence is 12 residues long. Deletions cut 1 base from V and 6 bases from J, with 9 bases between. In nucleotides, the CDR3 is TGCAGTGCTAGAGCCCCCCGGCATGGCTACACCTTC. It is translated as CSARAPRHGYTF.

This clonotype has a count of ten or more. This chain links TRBV4-1 with TRBJ2-3; D perhaps matches TRBD2 (5 bases). CDR1 MGHRA and CDR2 YSYEKL come from the germline V gene. V was trimmed by 6 bases and J by 2 bases, leaving 15 bases between them. The CDR3 has 15 residues. The CDR3 DNA follows: TGCGCCAGCAGTCAGAGGGTTGGCCTCACAGATACGCAGTATTTT. It encodes CASSQRVGLTDTQYF.

The sample holds many counts of this clonotype. This chain uses TRBV28 with TRBJ2-7; D might be TRBD2 (6 bases). V was trimmed by 6 bases and J by 1 base, leaving 16 bases between them. The CDR3 sequence is 15 residues long. Germline values: CDR1 MDHEN, CDR2 SYDVKM. The CDR3 DNA follows: TGTGCCAGCAGCCTCATGGGGGGACGATCCTACGAGCAGTACTTC. It is translated as CASSLMGGRSYEQYF.

This clonotype was seen many times. The chain recombines TRBV20-1 with TRBJ2-1, with 7 bases aligning to TRBD2. CDR1 and CDR2 (germline): DFQATT, SNEGSKA (reference sequence). The junction had 12 bases not matched to a gene; V was cut back by 0 bases and J by 10 bases. CDR3 length equals 15 residues. CDR3 DNA: TGCAGTGCTAGAGATAAGGGACTATTGGTCAGGGAGCAGTTCTTC. Translating it yields CSARDKGLLVREQFF.

At least ten counts were recorded for this clonotype. The chain is built from TRBV7-8 and TRBJ2-5; tentatively, D is TRBD1 or TRBD2 (5 bases each). CDR1 is SGHVS, CDR2 FQNEAQ, per germline. This CDR3 has 14 residues. The V end was cut by 5 bases, the J end by 2 bases, with 12 bases between. The CDR3 sequence: CASSPGDRQETQYF. In DNA form, the CDR3 reads TGTGCCAGCAGCCCCGGGGACCGGCAAGAGACCCAGTACTTC. Using reference TRBV7-8 and TRBJ2-5 for the parts outside the CDR3, the full variable domain is GAGVSQSPRYKVAKRGQDVALRCDPISGHVSLFWYQQALGQGPEFLTYFQNEAQLDKSGLPSDRFFAERPEGSVSTLKIQRTQQEDSAVYLCASSPGDRQETQYFGPGTRLLVL.

This clonotype was found many times. The chain recombines TRBV5-1 with TRBJ2-3; TRBD2 matches at 8 bases. CDR3 size: 14 residues. Per the germline V gene, CDR1 is SGHRS and CDR2 is YFSETQ. The junction had 3 bases not matched to a gene; V was cut back by 5 bases and J by 1 base. CDR3 bases: TGCGCCAGCAGTCCAGCGGGAGGCACAGATACGCAGTATTTT. Protein: CASSPAGGTDTQYF. The full variable domain, in which reference TRBV5-1 and TRBJ2-3 provide the parts outside the CDR3, is KAGVTQTPRYLIKTRGQQVTLSCSPISGHRSVSWYQQTPGQGLQFLFEYFSETQRNKGNFPGRFSGRQFSNSRSEMNVSTLELGDSALYLCASSPAGGTDTQYFGPGTRLTVL.

The sample holds many counts of this clonotype. The chain is built from TRBV29-1 and TRBJ2-1; tentatively, D is TRBD2 (6 bases). The CDR3 runs 13 residues. Deletions cut 6 bases from V and 10 bases from J, with 19 bases between. Germline CDR1 is SQVTM and CDR2 is ANQGSEA. The CDR3 loop reads CSVTTSRRGEQFF. CDR3 in DNA: TGCAGCGTGACGACATCACGACGGGGGGAGCAGTTCTTC.

This clonotype was seen many times. The rearrangement joins TRBV29-1 to TRBJ2-3; D gene uncertain. Between the trimmed V and J ends, which lost 3 bases and 10 bases, there was a span of 14 bases. The CDR3 is 12 residues long. Germline V gene data show CDR1 as SQVTM and CDR2 as ANQGSEA. CDR3 sequence: CSVDTRAAAQYF. CDR3 DNA: TGCAGCGTTGACACCCGGGCCGCGGCGCAGTATTTT.